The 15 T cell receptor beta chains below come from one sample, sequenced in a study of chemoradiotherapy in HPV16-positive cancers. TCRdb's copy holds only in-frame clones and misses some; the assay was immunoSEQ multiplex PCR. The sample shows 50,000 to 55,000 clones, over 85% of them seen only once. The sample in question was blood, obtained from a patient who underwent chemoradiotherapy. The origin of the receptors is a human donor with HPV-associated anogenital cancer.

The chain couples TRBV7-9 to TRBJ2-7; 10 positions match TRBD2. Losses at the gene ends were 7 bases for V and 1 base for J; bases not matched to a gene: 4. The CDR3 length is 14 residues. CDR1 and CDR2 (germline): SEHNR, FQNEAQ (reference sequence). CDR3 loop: CASNLAGVSYEQYF. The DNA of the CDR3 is TGTGCCAGCAACCTAGCGGGGGTTTCCTACGAGCAGTACTTC. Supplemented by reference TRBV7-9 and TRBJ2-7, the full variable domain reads DTGVSQNPRHKITKRGQNVTFRCDPISEHNRLYWYRQTLGQGPEFLTYFQNEAQLEKSRLLSDRFSAERPKGSFSTLEIQRTEQGDSAMYLCASNLAGVSYEQYFGPGTRLTVT.

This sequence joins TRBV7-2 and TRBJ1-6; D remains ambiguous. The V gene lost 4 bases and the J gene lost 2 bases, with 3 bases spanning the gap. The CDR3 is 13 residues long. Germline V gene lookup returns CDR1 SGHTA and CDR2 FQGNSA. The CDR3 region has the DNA TGTGCCAGCAGCTCGACCTATAATTCACCCCTCCACTTT. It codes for CASSSTYNSPLHF.

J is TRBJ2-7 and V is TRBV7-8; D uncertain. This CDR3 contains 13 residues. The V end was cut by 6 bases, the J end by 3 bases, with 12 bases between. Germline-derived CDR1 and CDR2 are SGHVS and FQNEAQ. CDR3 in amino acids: CASRLHSNYEQYF. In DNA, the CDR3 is TGTGCCAGCAGGCTCCACTCCAACTACGAGCAGTACTTC.

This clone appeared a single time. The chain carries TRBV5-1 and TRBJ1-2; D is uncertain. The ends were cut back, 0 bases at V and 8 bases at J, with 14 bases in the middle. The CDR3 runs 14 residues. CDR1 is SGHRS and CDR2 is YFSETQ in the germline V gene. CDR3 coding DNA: TGCGCCAGCAGCTTGGGAGCCGGGGATGGCGGCTACACCTTC. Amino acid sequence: CASSLGAGDGGYTF.

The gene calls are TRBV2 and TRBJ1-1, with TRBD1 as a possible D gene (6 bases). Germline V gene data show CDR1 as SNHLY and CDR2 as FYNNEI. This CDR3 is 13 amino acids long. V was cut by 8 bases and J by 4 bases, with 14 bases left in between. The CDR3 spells CASAQGGGTEAFF. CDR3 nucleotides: TGTGCCAGCGCCCAAGGAGGGGGCACTGAAGCTTTCTTT.

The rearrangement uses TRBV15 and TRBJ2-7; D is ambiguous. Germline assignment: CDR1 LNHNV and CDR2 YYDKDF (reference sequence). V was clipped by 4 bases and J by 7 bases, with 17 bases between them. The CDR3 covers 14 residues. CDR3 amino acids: CATSNFAGPSEQYF. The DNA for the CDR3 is TGTGCCACCAGCAATTTCGCTGGTCCGTCGGAGCAGTACTTC.

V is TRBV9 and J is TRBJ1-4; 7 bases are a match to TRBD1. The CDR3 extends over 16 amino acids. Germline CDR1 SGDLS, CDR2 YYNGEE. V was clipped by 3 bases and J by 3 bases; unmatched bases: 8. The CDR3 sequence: CASSGGPGQSNEKLFF. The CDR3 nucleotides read TGTGCCAGCAGCGGGGGCCCGGGACAGTCTAATGAAAAACTGTTTTTT.

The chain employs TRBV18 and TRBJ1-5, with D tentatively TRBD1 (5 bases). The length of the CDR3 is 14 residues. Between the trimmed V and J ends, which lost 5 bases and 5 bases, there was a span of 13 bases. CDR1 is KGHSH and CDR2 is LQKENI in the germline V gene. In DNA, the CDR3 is TGTGCCAGCTCATTTGACAGAAAGGATCAGCCCCAGCATTTT. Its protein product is CASSFDRKDQPQHF.

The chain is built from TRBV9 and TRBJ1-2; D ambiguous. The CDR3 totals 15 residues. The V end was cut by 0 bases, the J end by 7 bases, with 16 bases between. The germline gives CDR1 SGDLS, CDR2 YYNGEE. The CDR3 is CASSVGILEGTGYTF. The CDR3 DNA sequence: TGTGCCAGCAGCGTAGGAATCCTGGAGGGAACTGGCTACACCTTC.

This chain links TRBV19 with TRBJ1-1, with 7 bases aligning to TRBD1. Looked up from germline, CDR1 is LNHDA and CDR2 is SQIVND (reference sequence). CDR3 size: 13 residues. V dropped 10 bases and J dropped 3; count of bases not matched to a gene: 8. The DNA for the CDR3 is TGTGCCACCTCCCCCGACAGGGACACTGAAGCTTTCTTT. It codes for CATSPDRDTEAFF.

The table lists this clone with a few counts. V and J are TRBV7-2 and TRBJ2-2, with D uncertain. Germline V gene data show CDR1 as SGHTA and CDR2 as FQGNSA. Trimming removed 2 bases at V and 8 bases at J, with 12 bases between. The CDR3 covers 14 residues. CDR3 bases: TGTGCCAGCAGCTTAAGGGTCTCTACAGGGGAGCTGTTTTTT. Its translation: CASSLRVSTGELFF.

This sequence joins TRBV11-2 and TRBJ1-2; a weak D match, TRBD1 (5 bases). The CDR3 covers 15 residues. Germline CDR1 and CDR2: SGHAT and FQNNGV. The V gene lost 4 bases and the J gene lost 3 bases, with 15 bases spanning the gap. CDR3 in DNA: TGTGCCAGCAGCTGGTCGGGGACGGGAGACTATGGCTACACCTTC. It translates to CASSWSGTGDYGYTF.

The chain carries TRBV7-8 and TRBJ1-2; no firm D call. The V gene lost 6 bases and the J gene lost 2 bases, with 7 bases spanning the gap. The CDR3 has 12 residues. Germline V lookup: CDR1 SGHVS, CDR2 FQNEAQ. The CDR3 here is CASSQRNYGYTF. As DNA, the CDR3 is TGTGCCAGCAGTCAAAGAAACTATGGCTACACCTTC.

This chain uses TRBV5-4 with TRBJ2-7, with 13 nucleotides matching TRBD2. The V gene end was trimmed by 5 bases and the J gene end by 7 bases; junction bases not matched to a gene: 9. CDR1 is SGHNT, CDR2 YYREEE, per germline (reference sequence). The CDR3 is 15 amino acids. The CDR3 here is CASSLGLAGASEQYF. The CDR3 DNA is TGTGCCAGCAGTTTAGGACTAGCGGGAGCGAGTGAGCAGTACTTC. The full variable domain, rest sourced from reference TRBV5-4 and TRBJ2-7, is ETGVTQSPTHLIKTRGQQVTLRCSSQSGHNTVSWYQQALGQGPQFIFQYYREEENGRGNFPPRFSGLQFPNYSSELNVNALELDDSALYLCASSLGLAGASEQYFGPGTRLTVT.

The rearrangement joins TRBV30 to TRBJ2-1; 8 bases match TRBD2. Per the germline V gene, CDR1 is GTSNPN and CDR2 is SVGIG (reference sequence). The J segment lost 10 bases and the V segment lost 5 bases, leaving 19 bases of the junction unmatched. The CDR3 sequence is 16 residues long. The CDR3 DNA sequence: TGTGCCTGGGGGGGGATCCCGGGAGGGCCGTTTGGGGAGCAGTTCTTC. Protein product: CAWGGIPGGPFGEQFF.